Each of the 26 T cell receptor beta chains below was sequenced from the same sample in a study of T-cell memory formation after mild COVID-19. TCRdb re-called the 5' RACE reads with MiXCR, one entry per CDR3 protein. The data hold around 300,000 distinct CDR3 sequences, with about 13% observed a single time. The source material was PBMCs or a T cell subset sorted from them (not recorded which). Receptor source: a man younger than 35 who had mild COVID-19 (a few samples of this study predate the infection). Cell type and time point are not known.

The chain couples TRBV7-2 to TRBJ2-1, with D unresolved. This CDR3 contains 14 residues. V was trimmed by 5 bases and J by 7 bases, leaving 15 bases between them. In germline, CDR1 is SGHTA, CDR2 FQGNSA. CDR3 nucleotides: TGTGCCAGCAGCCCAGAGGTGGTAAGGAATGAGCAGTTCTTC. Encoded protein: CASSPEVVRNEQFF. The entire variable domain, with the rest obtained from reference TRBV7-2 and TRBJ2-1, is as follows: GAGVSQSPSNKVTEKGKDVELRCDPISGHTALYWYRQSLGQGLEFLIYFQGNSAPDKSGLPSDRFSAERTGGSVSTLTIQRTQQEDSAVYLCASSPEVVRNEQFFGPGTRLTVL.

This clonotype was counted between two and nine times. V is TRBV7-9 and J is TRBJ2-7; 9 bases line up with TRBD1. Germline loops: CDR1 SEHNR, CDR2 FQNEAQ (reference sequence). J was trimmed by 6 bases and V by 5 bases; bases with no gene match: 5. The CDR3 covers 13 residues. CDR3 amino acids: CASSATGGGEQYV. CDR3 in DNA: TGTGCCAGCAGCGCCACAGGGGGCGGCGAGCAGTACGTC.

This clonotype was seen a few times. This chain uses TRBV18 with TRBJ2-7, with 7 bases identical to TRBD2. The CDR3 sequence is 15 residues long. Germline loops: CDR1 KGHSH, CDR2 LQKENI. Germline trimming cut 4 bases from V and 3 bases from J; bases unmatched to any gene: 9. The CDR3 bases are TGTGCCAGCTCACTCCAGAACAGCGGGGTCTACGAGCAGTACGTC. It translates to CASSLQNSGVYEQYV.

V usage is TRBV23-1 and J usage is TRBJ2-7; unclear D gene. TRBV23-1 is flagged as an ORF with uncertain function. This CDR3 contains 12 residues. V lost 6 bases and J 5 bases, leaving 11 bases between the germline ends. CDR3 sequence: CASRPSLHEQYF. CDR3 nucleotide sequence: TGCGCCAGCAGACCCTCCCTCCACGAGCAGTACTTC.

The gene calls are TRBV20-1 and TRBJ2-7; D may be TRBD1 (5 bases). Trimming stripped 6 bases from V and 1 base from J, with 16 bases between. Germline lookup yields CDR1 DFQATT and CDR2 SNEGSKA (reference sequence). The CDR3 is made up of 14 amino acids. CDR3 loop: CSAVPPGKSYEQYF. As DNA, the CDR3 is TGCAGTGCGGTACCCCCAGGGAAATCCTACGAGCAGTACTTC.

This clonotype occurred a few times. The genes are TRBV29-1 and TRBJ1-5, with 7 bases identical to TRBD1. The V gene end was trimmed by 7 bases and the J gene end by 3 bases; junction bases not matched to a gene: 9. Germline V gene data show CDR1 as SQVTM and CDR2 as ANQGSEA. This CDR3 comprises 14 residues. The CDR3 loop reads CSASTGTYNQPQHF. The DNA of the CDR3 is TGCAGCGCCTCGACAGGGACTTACAATCAGCCCCAGCATTTT.

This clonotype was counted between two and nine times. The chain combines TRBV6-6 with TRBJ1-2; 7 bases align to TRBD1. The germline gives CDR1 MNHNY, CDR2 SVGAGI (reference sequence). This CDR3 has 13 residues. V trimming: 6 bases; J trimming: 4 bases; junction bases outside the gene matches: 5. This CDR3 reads CASRTGNIYGYTF. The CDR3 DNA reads TGTGCCAGCAGGACAGGGAACATCTATGGCTACACCTTC.

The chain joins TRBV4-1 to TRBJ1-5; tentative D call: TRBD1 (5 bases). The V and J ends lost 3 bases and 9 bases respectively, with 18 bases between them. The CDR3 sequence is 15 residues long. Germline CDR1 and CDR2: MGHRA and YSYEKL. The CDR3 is CASSHSRDVNWPQHF. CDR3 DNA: TGCGCCAGCAGCCATTCCCGGGACGTGAATTGGCCCCAGCATTTT.

The CDR3 DNA follows: TGTGCCAGTCTCGACTGGGGACGAACGCAGTATTTT. Translation gives CASLDWGRTQYF. The chain joins TRBV27 to TRBJ2-3; D possibly uses TRBD1 or TRBD2 (5 bases each). The CDR3 covers 12 residues. The V end was cut by 9 bases, the J end by 9 bases, with 16 bases between. Germline CDR1 reads MNHEY; CDR2 reads SMNVEV (reference sequence).

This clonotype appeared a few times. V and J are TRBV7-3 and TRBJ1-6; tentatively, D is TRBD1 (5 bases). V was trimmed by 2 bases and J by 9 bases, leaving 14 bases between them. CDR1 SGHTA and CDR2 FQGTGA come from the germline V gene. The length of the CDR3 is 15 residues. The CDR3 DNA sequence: TGTGCCAGCAGCTTATACGGGACCGAGTCTTCACCCCTCCACTTT. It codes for CASSLYGTESSPLHF.

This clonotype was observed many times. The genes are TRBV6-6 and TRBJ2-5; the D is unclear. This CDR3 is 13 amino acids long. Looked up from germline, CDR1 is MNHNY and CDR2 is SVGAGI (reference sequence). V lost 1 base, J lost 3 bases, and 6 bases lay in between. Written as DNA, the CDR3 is TGTGCCAGCAGTTACTGGACCGAAGAGACCCAGTACTTC. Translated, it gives CASSYWTEETQYF.

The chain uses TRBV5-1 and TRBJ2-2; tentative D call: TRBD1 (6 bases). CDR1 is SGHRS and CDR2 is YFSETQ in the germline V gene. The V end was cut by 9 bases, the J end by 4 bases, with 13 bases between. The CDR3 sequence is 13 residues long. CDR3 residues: CATKGQGTGELFF. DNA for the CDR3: TGCGCCACCAAGGGACAAGGCACCGGGGAGCTGTTTTTT.

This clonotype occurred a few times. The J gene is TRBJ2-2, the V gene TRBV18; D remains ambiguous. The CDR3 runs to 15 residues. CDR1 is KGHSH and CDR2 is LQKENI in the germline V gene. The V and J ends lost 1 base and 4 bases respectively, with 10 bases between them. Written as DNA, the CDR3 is TGTGCCAGCTCACCACGAAAGGCGAGCACCGGGGAGCTGTTTTTT. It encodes CASSPRKASTGELFF.

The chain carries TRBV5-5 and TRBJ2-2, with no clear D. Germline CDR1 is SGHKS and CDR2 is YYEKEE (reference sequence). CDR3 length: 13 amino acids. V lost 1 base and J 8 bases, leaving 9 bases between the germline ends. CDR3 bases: TGTGCCAGCAGCTTGTCCGGGTTGGGGGAGCTGTTTTTT. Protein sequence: CASSLSGLGELFF.

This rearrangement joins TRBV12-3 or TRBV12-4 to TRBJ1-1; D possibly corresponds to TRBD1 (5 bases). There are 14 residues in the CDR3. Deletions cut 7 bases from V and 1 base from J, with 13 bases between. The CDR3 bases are TGTGCCAGCACCCGGGGACGGGGGAACACTGAAGCTTTCTTT. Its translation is CASTRGRGNTEAFF.

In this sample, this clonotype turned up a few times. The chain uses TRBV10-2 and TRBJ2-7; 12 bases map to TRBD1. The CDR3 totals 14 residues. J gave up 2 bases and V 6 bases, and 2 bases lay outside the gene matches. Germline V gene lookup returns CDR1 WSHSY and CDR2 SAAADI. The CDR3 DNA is TGCGCCAGCAGGGGACAGGGGGCAACCTACGAGCAGTACGTC. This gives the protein CASRGQGATYEQYV.

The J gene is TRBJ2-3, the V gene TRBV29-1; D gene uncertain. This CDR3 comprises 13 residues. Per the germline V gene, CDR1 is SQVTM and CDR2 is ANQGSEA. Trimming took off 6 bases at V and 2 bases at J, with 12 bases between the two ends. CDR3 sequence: CSVPKGTTDTQYF. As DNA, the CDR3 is TGCAGCGTCCCAAAGGGTACCACAGATACGCAGTATTTT.

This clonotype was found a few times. In nucleotides, the CDR3 is TGCGCCAGCTCCCAGGGGGCGGATCAGCCCCAGCATTTT. Amino acids: CASSQGADQPQHF. This chain uses TRBV4-3 with TRBJ1-5, with 8 bases matching TRBD1. V gave up 8 bases and J gave up 5 bases; unmatched junction bases: 5. The length of the CDR3 is 13 residues. Germline values: CDR1 LGHNA, CDR2 YSLEER.

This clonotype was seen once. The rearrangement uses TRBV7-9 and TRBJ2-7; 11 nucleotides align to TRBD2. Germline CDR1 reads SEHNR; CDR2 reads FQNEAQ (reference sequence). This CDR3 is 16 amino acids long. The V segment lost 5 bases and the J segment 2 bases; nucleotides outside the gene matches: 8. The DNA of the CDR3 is TGTGCCAGCAGCCCGGGTGGTAGCGGGGGGGCCTACGAGCAGTACTTC. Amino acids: CASSPGGSGGAYEQYF.

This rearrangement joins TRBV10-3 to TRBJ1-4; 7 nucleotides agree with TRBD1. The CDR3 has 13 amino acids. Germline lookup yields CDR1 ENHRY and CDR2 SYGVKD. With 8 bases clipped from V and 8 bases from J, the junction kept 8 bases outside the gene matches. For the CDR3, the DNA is TGTGCCATCCATGGGCAGGGGGAAGAAAAACTGTTTTTT. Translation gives CAIHGQGEEKLFF.

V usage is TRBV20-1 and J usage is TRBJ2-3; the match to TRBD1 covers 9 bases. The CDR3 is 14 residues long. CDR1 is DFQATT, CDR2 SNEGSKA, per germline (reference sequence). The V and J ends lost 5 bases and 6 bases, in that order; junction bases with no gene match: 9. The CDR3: CSAFQGQGIDTQYF. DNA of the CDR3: TGCAGTGCTTTTCAGGGACAGGGCATTGATACGCAGTATTTT.

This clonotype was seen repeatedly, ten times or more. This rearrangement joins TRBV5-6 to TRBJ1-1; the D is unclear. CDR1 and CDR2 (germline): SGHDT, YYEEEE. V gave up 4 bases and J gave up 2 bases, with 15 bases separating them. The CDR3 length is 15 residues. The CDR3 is CASSLWSGFNTEAFF. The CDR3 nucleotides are TGTGCCAGCAGCCTATGGAGCGGATTTAACACTGAAGCTTTCTTT. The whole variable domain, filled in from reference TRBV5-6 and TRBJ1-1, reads DAGVTQSPTHLIKTRGQQVTLRCSPKSGHDTVSWYQQALGQGPQFIFQYYEEEERQRGNFPDRFSGHQFPNYSSELNVNALLLGDSALYLCASSLWSGFNTEAFFGQGTRLTVV.

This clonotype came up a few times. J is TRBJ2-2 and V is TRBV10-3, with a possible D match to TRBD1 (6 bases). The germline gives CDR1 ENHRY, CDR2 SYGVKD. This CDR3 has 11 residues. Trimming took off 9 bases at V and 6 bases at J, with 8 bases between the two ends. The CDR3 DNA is TGTGCCATGGCAGGGGCCGGGGAGCTGTTTTTT. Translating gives CAMAGAGELFF.

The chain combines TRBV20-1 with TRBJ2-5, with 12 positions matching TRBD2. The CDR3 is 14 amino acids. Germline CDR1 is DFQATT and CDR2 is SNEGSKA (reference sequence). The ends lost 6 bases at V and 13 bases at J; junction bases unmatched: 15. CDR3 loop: CSAVNFGTSGSLYF. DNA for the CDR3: TGCAGTGCAGTAAACTTCGGGACTAGCGGGTCTCTGTACTTC.

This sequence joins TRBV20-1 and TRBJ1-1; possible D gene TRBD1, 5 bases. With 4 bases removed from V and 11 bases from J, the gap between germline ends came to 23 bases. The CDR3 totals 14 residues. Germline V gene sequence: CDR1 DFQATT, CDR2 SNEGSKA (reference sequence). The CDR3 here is CSATSTRVLELAFF. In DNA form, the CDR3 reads TGCAGTGCTACAAGCACCAGGGTACTCGAGTTGGCTTTCTTT.

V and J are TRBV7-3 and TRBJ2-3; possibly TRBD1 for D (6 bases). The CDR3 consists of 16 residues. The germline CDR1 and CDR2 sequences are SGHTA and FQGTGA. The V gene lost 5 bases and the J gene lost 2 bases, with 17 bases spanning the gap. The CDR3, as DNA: TGTGCCAGCAGCCGAGAGGGGGAGCCTAACACAGATACGCAGTATTTT. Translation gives CASSREGEPNTDTQYF.